This T cell receptor (beta chain) was captured by sequencing in a study of T cell responses to AZD1222 COVID-19 vaccine (dated by TCRdb to about 2021). In terms of the full investigation: AZD1222 recipients with second doses at about 4 weeks or about 12 weeks were pooled, because spike-specific TCR depth and breadth did not differ between schedules. TCR sequencing was performed for approximately 240 trial participants, of whom around 210 were given two doses of AZD1222 and some 26 were given two doses of MenACWY control vaccine. Trial participants were enrolled into age subgroups of 18-55, 56-69 and 70-plus years, which contained around 150, 28 and 57 TCR-sequenced participants, respectively. What the authors observed across the whole study: Participants were mostly white British and included more females than males, and it was suggested by the authors that clonal diversity may have been underestimated. No day 14 peak-response samples were available, so repertoires were characterized only after the peak T cell response. Nearly half of unique spike-specific TCRs reportedly recognized epitopes outside regions mutated in the B.1.351 and B.1.1.7 variants. The 56-69-year group was small, and its depth increase did not reach significance, likely because of low power. The vaccine-associated CD4 TCRs covered the entire spike protein, and the dominant responses fell in regions 160-218 and 743-854. Conclusions about previously exposed vaccinees are limited, since just a handful of AZD1222 recipients were seropositive for SARS-CoV-2 at baseline. After two AZD1222 doses, spike-specific TCR breadth and depth were significantly higher than at day 0 and than in MenACWY recipients.

To note about this clone: Its recognized antigen is unknown. One base away there is no much larger clone; base qualities are not given.

In the paper's terms, the time point label means: baseline before first vaccination. The vaccinee samples were drawn from two UK trials, COV001 and COV002, one of which was a single-blind randomized controlled phase 2/3 trial testing AZD1222 (ChAdOx1 nCoV-19) in healthy adults. For TCRbeta chain sequencing, PBMC samples from trial participants were taken at day 0 and at day 28 after the second dose. Based on the germline V gene, the CDR1 and CDR2 sequences are MNHEY and SVGEGT. V loses 2 bases, J loses 4 bases, and the germline ends lie 15 bases apart. Spanning cysteine to phenylalanine, the CDR3 consists of 16 amino acids. Only the CDR3 region is kept as DNA, spanning 48 bases read in frame from base 1. The CDR3 regions of human TCRbeta chains were subjected to immunosequencing. Under the source paper's analysis protocol: TCRs in the repertoires were compared against a reference library of SARS-CoV-2-specific TCRs that had been generated with the MIRA antigen-specificity platform. Breadth meant the fraction of unique TCRs that were SARS-CoV-2-associated, whereas depth meant the fraction of total T cells that were SARS-CoV-2-associated. Using the MIRA data, each spike-specific TCR was mapped to the spike region that the TCR reacts to and placed in a CD4 or CD8 class. Log10-transformed breadth and depth values were compared by one-way ANOVA with Sidak's multiple comparisons tests. TCRdb's version of the immuneACCESS table is confined to in-frame rearrangements and falls short of the full clone set. An unresolved V gene accounts for under half of the shortfall where checked; the remainder is of unknown origin. V, J and clone size were drawn from that table, and D and trimming were deduced from the DNA. The sample data list about 190,000 clones, and more than 75% of these were observed just once. Of the sample, more than 0.75% falls within the top ten clones.

This clonotype was sampled from an adult in good health. Rearrangement joined TRBV6-2 or TRBV6-3 to TRBJ1-5, and TRBD1 may be the D gene, going by 6 matching bases. The input for sequencing was peripheral blood, taken on day 0 of AZD1222 vaccination. The DNA is as follows: TGTGCCAGCAGTTACCGCCCGGACAGCATTAATCAGCCCCAGCATTTT. Translated, it gives CASSYRPDSINQPQHF.